This T cell receptor (beta chain) was captured in a study of T cell responses to AZD1222 COVID-19 vaccine. This CDR3 contains 14 residues. V was shortened by 5 bases and J by 10 bases, with 17 bases between the two germline ends. Germline assignment: CDR1 MNHEY and CDR2 SMNVEV (reference sequence). About this clone: Its antigen is unknown.

TCRdb's copy holds only in-frame clones and misses some; the assay was immunoSEQ multiplex PCR. The table lists some 64,000 clones, roughly 84% of them singletons. Study results and limitations: The donor group comprised mostly white British people and more females; the analysis possibly underestimated clonal diversity. Unmutated variant regions are reportedly the target of nearly half of TCRs that are spike-specific.

This TCR was sampled from an adult in good health. The specimen comprised peripheral blood, sampled on day 0 of AZD1222 vaccination. V is TRBV27 and J is TRBJ1-4; tentatively, D is TRBD1 (5 bases). The CDR3 DNA sequence: TGTGCCAGCAGTCCCCCTGGACGGGGGGGAAAACTGTTTTTT. It yields the protein CASSPPGRGGKLFF.